Listed below are T cell receptor beta chains from one sample, sequenced in a study of cytotoxic CD8 clonotypes in ibrutinib-treated CLL. The protocol was immunoSEQ multiplex PCR, while the TCRdb copy is restricted to in-frame clones and leaves out a portion. The table records over 150,000 clones, over 65% of them present only once. Sequences were derived from PBMCs, sampled after 12 months of ibrutinib treatment. The source of these receptors is a human donor with chronic lymphocytic leukemia. Each CDR3 is given with its conserved first and last residue. The D gene is left open where the match is weak. The size field is filled for only some rows; it gives once, few, many or a size class.

abundance,v_gene,d_gene,j_gene,CDR3aa,CDR3nt
NA,TRBV11-2,TRBD2,TRBJ2-5,CASSPAGKETQYF,TGTGCCAGCAGCCCAGCGGGGAAAGAGACCCAGTACTTC
NA,TRBV7-3,TRBD2,TRBJ2-4,CASSSHWEISGRLAKNIQYF,TGTGCCAGCAGCTCGCACTGGGAAATTAGCGGGAGGCTAGCCAAAAACATTCAGTACTTC
once,TRBV4-1,NA,TRBJ2-7,CASSRGTDTPYEQYF,TGCGCCAGCAGCCGCGGGACGGACACCCCCTACGAGCAGTACTTC
NA,TRBV15,TRBD1,TRBJ2-7,CATSRVRDRGYEQYF,TGTGCCACCAGCAGGGTTCGGGACAGGGGGTACGAGCAGTACTTC
NA,TRBV5-1,NA,TRBJ2-5,CASRTTTNAETQYF,TGCGCCAGCAGGACTACAACTAACGCCGAGACCCAGTACTTC
NA,TRBV10-2,TRBD1,TRBJ2-3,CASRDRGVSTDTQYF,TGCGCCAGCAGGGACAGGGGGGTTAGCACAGATACGCAGTATTTT
NA,TRBV5-1,NA,TRBJ2-7,CASSPGTYEGQYF,TGCGCCAGCAGCCCTGGGACCTACGAGGGGCAGTACTTC
NA,TRBV6-5,TRBD1,TRBJ2-1,CASSNAPGTVQFF,TGTGCCAGCAGCAACGCGCCCGGGACAGTACAGTTCTTC
NA,TRBV7-9,TRBD2,TRBJ2-1,CASSSGLAGSYNEQFF,TGTGCCAGCAGCAGCGGACTAGCCGGCTCCTACAATGAGCAGTTCTTC
NA,TRBV9,TRBD1,TRBJ1-2,CASNPSGTGGRYTF,TGTGCCAGCAACCCATCCGGGACAGGGGGCCGCTACACCTTC
NA,TRBV28,NA,TRBJ2-7,CASSLGYAVGYEQYF,TGTGCCAGCAGTTTAGGCTACGCCGTAGGGTACGAGCAGTACTTC